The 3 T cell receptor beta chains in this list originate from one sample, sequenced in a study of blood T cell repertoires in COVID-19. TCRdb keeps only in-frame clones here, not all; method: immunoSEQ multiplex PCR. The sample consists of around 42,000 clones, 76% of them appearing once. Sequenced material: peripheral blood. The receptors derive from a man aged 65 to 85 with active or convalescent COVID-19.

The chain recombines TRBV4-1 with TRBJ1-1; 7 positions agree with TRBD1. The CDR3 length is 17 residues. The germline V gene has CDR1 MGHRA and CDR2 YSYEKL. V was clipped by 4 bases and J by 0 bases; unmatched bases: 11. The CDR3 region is CASSLNRGDAMNTEAFF. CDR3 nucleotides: TGCGCCAGCAGCCTAAACAGGGGTGATGCCATGAACACTGAAGCTTTCTTT.

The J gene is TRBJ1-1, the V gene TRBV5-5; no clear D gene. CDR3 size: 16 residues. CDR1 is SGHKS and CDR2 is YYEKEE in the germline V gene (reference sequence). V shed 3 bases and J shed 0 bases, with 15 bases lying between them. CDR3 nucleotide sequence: TGTGCCAGCAGCTACAGCTTCTTGACTATGAACACTGAAGCTTTCTTT. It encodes CASSYSFLTMNTEAFF.

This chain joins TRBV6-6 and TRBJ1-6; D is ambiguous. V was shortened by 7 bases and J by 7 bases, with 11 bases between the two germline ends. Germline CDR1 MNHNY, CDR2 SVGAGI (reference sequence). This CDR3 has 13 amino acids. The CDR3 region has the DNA TGTGCCAGCATGGGAGCAATGAATTCACCCCTCCACTTT. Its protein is CASMGAMNSPLHF.